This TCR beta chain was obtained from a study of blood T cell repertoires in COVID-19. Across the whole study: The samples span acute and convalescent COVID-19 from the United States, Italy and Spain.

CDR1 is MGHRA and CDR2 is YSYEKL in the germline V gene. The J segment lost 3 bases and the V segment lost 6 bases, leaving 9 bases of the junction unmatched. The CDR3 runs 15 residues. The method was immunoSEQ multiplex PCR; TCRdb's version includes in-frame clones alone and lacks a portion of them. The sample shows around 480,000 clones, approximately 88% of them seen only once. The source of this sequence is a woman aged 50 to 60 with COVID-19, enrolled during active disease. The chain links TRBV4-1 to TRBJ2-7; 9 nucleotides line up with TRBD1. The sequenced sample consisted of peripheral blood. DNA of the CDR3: TGCGCCAGCAGTATCTCCGGGACAGGGATCTACGAGCAGTACTTC. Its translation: CASSISGTGIYEQYF.